This is a list of T cell receptor beta chains from one sample in a study of response to subunit inactivated influenza vaccine. TCRdb passed the RT-PCR reads through MiXCR, listing each CDR3 protein once. Among 650,000 to 700,000 distinct CDR3 sequences, around 14% were seen once, and the ten largest hold about 9.9%. The sample consisted of PBMCs from blood, taken 11 to 12 days after vaccination. The origin of the receptors is a man aged 45-65 years who received an inactivated influenza vaccine. Both conserved end residues are part of each CDR3. The order of the fields is D gene, clone size, V gene, J gene, CDR3 protein, CDR3 DNA. The D gene is left open where the match is weak. Not all rows give a size; the values are once, few, many and, for expanded clones, a class.

D: NA; size: NA; V: TRBV7-9; J: TRBJ1-2; CDR3: CASSFDTNYGYTF; DNA: TGTGCCAGCAGCTTTGACACCAACTATGGCTACACCTTC
D: NA; size: few; V: TRBV12-3/TRBV12-4; J: TRBJ1-2; CDR3: CAILSRGYGYTF; DNA: TGTGCCATCCTTAGCAGGGGCTATGGCTACACCTTC
D: NA; size: NA; V: TRBV6-1; J: TRBJ2-7; CDR3: CASSEFLQYEQYF; DNA: TGTGCCAGCAGTGAATTTCTCCAATACGAGCAGTACTTC
D: NA; size: NA; V: TRBV5-1; J: TRBJ2-7; CDR3: CASSLEGEYEQYF; DNA: TGCGCCAGCAGCTTGGAAGGGGAGTACGAGCAGTACTTC
D: NA; size: NA; V: TRBV5-6; J: TRBJ2-7; CDR3: CASSFYRPYEQYF; DNA: TGTGCCAGCAGCTTTTACAGGCCCTACGAGCAGTACTTC
D: NA; size: few; V: TRBV5-4; J: TRBJ2-2; CDR3: CASSWRQAANTGELFF; DNA: TGTGCCAGCAGCTGGAGGCAGGCCGCCAACACCGGGGAGCTGTTTTTT
D: TRBD1; size: NA; V: TRBV2; J: TRBJ2-2; CDR3: CASMKDRGSGELFF; DNA: TGTGCCAGCATGAAGGACAGGGGGTCCGGGGAGCTGTTTTTT
D: TRBD2; size: NA; V: TRBV30; J: TRBJ2-5; CDR3: CAWSGTSGGALMETQYF; DNA: TGTGCCTGGAGTGGGACTAGCGGGGGGGCTCTAATGGAGACCCAGTACTTC
D: NA; size: NA; V: TRBV27; J: TRBJ2-5; CDR3: CASRGLGVGETQYF; DNA: TGTGCCAGCAGGGGATTAGGCGTCGGAGAGACCCAGTACTTC
D: NA; size: NA; V: TRBV5-6; J: TRBJ1-1; CDR3: CASSLTREEAFF; DNA: TGTGCCAGCAGCTTAACCCGGGAGGAAGCTTTCTTT
D: NA; size: NA; V: TRBV15; J: TRBJ2-4; CDR3: CATSRDGGGTIAKNIQYF; DNA: TGTGCCACCAGCAGAGACGGTGGCGGGACAATAGCCAAAAACATTCAGTACTTC
D: NA; size: few; V: TRBV3-1; J: TRBJ2-3; CDR3: CASSQARETQYF; DNA: TGTGCCAGCAGCCAAGCCCGGGAAACGCAGTATTTT
D: NA; size: few; V: TRBV14; J: TRBJ2-7; CDR3: CASSQESGYYEQYF; DNA: TGTGCCAGCAGCCAAGAGTCAGGATACTACGAGCAGTACTTC
D: NA; size: few; V: TRBV15; J: TRBJ1-4; CDR3: CATSRDPSEKLFF; DNA: TGTGCCACCAGCAGAGATCCCAGTGAAAAACTGTTTTTT
D: NA; size: few; V: TRBV6-2/TRBV6-3; J: TRBJ1-2; CDR3: CASSSAGITDGYTF; DNA: TGTGCCAGCAGTTCTGCCGGGATCACGGATGGCTACACCTTC
D: NA; size: few; V: TRBV14; J: TRBJ2-3; CDR3: CASSQEGARTFTDTQYF; DNA: TGTGCCAGCAGCCAAGAAGGGGCCAGGACCTTCACAGATACGCAGTATTTT
D: NA; size: few; V: TRBV24-1; J: TRBJ2-3; CDR3: CATSDHDVWGRVDTQYF; DNA: TGTGCCACCAGTGACCACGATGTGTGGGGGCGGGTAGATACGCAGTATTTT
D: NA; size: many; V: TRBV4-3; J: TRBJ2-1; CDR3: CASSQASVGPYNEQFF; DNA: TGCGCCAGCAGCCAAGCTTCGGTGGGGCCCTACAATGAGCAGTTCTTC
D: NA; size: NA; V: TRBV20-1; J: TRBJ1-5; CDR3: CSALSGVSVSNQPQHF; DNA: TGCAGTGCCCTCTCGGGGGTTTCAGTTAGCAATCAGCCCCAGCATTTT
D: NA; size: NA; V: TRBV7-3; J: TRBJ2-1; CDR3: CASSSQRDNEQFF; DNA: TGTGCCAGCAGCTCCCAGAGGGACAATGAGCAGTTCTTC
D: NA; size: few; V: TRBV27; J: TRBJ2-2; CDR3: CASSPWGPGTNTGELFF; DNA: TGTGCCAGCAGTCCCTGGGGCCCGGGGACGAACACCGGGGAGCTGTTTTTT
D: TRBD1; size: NA; V: TRBV3-1; J: TRBJ2-5; CDR3: CASSRTGSAETQYF; DNA: TGTGCCAGCAGCCGGACAGGGTCGGCGGAGACCCAGTACTTC
D: NA; size: NA; V: TRBV6-2/TRBV6-3; J: TRBJ2-3; CDR3: CASTVGGGLPDTQYF; DNA: TGTGCCAGCACCGTGGGGGGGGGCCTTCCAGATACGCAGTATTTT
D: TRBD2; size: many; V: TRBV5-1; J: TRBJ2-7; CDR3: CASSPTSASYEQYF; DNA: TGCGCCAGCAGCCCGACTAGCGCGTCCTACGAGCAGTACTTC
D: NA; size: NA; V: TRBV29-1; J: TRBJ1-2; CDR3: CSAPANYGYTF; DNA: TGCAGCGCACCAGCTAACTATGGCTACACCTTC
D: TRBD1; size: NA; V: TRBV15; J: TRBJ2-7; CDR3: CATSGSIGTEFIYEQYF; DNA: TGTGCCACCAGCGGTTCTATAGGGACAGAATTCATCTACGAGCAGTACTTC
D: TRBD1; size: few; V: TRBV28; J: TRBJ2-1; CDR3: CASSQHTGVNEQFF; DNA: TGTGCCAGCAGTCAACACACAGGGGTCAATGAGCAGTTCTTC
D: TRBD1; size: NA; V: TRBV3-1; J: TRBJ2-7; CDR3: CASSPWTGAYEQYF; DNA: TGTGCCAGCAGCCCGTGGACAGGAGCCTACGAGCAGTACTTC
D: NA; size: few; V: TRBV29-1; J: TRBJ2-5; CDR3: CSGALSAGETQYF; DNA: TGCAGCGGAGCCCTATCAGCGGGAGAGACCCAGTACTTC
D: NA; size: many; V: TRBV10-3; J: TRBJ2-7; CDR3: CAVSDSAYEQYF; DNA: TGTGCCGTCTCGGACTCAGCCTACGAGCAGTACTTC